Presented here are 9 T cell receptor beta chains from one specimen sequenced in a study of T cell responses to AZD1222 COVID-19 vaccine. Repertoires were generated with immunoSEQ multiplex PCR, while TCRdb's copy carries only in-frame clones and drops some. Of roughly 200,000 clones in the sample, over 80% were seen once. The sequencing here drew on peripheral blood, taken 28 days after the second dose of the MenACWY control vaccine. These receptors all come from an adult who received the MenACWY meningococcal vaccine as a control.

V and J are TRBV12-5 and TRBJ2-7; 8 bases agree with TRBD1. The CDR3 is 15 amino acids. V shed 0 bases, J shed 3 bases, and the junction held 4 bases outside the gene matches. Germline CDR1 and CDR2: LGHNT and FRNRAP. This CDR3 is CASGLVGTGGYEQYF. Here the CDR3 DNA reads TGTGCTAGTGGTTTGGTAGGAACAGGGGGCTACGAGCAGTACTTC.

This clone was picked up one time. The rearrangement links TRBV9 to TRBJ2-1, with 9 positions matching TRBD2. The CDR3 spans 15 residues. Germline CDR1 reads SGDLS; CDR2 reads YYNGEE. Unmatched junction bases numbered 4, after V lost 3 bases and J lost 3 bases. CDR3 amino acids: CASSAAGGYYNEQFF. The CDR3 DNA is TGTGCCAGCAGCGCAGCGGGGGGATACTACAATGAGCAGTTCTTC.

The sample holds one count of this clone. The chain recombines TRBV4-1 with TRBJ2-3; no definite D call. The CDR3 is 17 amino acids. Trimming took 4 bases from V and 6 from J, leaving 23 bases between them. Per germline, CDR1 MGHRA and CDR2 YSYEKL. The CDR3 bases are TGCGCCAGCAGCCTAAGAGTTGGTCCTCAAGGCAGGGATACGCAGTATTTT. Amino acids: CASSLRVGPQGRDTQYF.

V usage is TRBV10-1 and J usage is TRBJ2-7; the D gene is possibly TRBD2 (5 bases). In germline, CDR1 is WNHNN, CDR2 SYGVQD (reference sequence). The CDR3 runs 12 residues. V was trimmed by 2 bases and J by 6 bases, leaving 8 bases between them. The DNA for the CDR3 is TGCGCCAGCAGTGAGCCCGGGGTCGAGCAGTACTTC. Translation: CASSEPGVEQYF.

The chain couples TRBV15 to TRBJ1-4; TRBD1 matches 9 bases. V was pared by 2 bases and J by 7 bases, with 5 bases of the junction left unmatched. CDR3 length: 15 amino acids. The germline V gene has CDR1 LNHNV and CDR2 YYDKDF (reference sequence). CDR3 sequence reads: CATSRSLDRGEKLFF. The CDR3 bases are TGTGCCACCAGCAGATCCTTGGACAGGGGTGAAAAACTGTTTTTT. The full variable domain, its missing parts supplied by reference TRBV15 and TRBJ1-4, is DAMVIQNPRYQVTQFGKPVTLSCSQTLNHNVMYWYQQKSSQAPKLLFHYYDKDFNNEADTPDNFQSRRPNTSFCFLDIRSPGLGDTAMYLCATSRSLDRGEKLFFGSGTQLSVL.

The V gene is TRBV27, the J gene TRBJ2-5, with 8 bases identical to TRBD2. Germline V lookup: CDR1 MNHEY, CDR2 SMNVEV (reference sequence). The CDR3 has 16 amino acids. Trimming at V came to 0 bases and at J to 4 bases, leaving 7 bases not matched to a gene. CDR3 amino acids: CASSLSGGGTRETQYF. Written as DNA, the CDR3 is TGTGCCAGCAGTTTATCAGGCGGGGGGACTAGAGAGACCCAGTACTTC.

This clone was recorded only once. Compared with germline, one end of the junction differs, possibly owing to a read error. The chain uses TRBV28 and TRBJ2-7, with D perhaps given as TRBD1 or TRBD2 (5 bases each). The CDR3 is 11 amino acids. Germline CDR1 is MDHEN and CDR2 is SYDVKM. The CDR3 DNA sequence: TGTGCCAGCAGTTTAGGGACGCGTTGGGGGTTC. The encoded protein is CASSLGTRWGF.

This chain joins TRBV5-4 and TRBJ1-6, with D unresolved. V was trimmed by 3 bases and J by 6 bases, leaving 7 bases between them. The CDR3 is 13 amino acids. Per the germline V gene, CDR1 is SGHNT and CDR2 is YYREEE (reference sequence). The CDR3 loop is CASSSQLNSPLHF. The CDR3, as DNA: TGTGCCAGCAGCTCACAGCTTAATTCACCCCTCCACTTT.

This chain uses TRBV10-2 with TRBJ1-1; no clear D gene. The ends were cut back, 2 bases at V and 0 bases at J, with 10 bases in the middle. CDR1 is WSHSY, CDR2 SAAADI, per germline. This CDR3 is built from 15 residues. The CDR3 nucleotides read TGCGCCAGCAGTGAGGCGGGAAATTTGAACACTGAAGCTTTCTTT. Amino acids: CASSEAGNLNTEAFF.